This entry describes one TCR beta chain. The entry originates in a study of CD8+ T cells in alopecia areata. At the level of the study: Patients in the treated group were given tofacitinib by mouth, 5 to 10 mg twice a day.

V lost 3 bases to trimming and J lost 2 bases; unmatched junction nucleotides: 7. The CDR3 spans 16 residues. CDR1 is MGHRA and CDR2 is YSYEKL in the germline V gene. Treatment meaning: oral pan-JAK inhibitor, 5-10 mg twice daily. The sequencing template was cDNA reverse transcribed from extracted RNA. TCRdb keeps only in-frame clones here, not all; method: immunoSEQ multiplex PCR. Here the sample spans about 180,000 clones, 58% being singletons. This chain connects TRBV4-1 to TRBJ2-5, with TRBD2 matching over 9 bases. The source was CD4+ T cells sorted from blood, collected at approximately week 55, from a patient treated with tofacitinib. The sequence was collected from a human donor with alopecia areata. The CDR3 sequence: CASSHLLAGRQETQYF. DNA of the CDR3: TGCGCCAGCAGCCATCTACTAGCGGGCCGTCAAGAGACCCAGTACTTC.